Below, one T cell receptor (beta chain) is given with its context. CDR3 length equals 15 residues. V was cut by 0 bases and J by 2 bases, with 12 bases left in between. The germline V gene has CDR1 SGDLS and CDR2 YYNGEE. This entry comes from a study of OX40 agonist ivuxolimab in advanced cancers. For the study at large: Antecedent anti-PD-1, anti-PD-L1 or anti-CTLA-4 therapy was permissible, with under 50% having received some. Partial responses were recorded for three patients, including one with hepatocellular carcinoma and two with cutaneous melanoma.

Some clones are missing from TCRdb's copy, which holds only in-frame ones; the method was immunoSEQ multiplex PCR. This table holds around 80,000 clones, around 92% found once. The input for sequencing was CD4+ or CD8+ T cells sorted from blood, taken in a trial of the OX40 agonist ivuxolimab. J is TRBJ2-7 and V is TRBV9, with D perhaps matching TRBD2 (6 bases). The TCR was taken from an adult with an advanced solid tumor such as melanoma, head and neck, liver or kidney cancer. CDR3 loop: CASSVGGTHAYEQYF. CDR3 DNA: TGTGCCAGCAGCGTAGGAGGGACTCACGCCTACGAGCAGTACTTC.